These 32 T cell receptor beta chains came from one sample sequenced in a study of T cell changes during pregnancy in multiple sclerosis. Clones were sequenced by immunoSEQ multiplex PCR, and TCRdb holds only the in-frame ones, with some missing. This sample yields 95,000 to 110,000 clones, of which 85% to 95% are seen a single time; 0.78% belongs to the top ten. Sequencing was performed on peripheral blood, taken in the third trimester of pregnancy. Source of these receptors: a female donor in good health, enrolled as a control in a pregnancy study.

The gene calls are TRBV2 and TRBJ2-3, with TRBD2 matching over 7 bases. The CDR3 loop spans 16 amino acids. The ends lost 0 bases at V and 4 bases at J; junction bases unmatched: 7. The germline gives CDR1 SNHLY, CDR2 FYNNEI. The CDR3, as DNA: TGTGCCAGCAGTGAAGCAGCCCCCGCGGGGGCAGATACGCAGTATTTT. Translation: CASSEAAPAGADTQYF.

This clone was recorded a few times. The chain carries TRBV27 and TRBJ2-5; 9 nucleotides agree with TRBD1. The CDR3 spans 14 residues. After removal of 5 bases from V and 10 bases from J, the junction contained 11 bases not matched to a gene. CDR1 MNHEY and CDR2 SMNVEV come from the germline V gene (reference sequence). CDR3 protein: CASSPGTGLYGQYF. For the CDR3, the DNA is TGTGCCAGCAGTCCGGGGACAGGGTTATATGGCCAGTACTTC.

Of note for this clone: Other DNA sequences in the sample encode the same CDR3. J is TRBJ2-5 and V is TRBV5-4, with TRBD2 matching over 7 bases. Germline V lookup: CDR1 SGHNT, CDR2 YYREEE (reference sequence). The CDR3 length is 15 residues. The V segment lost 4 bases and the J segment 1 base; nucleotides outside the gene matches: 7. CDR3 sequence reads: CASSTTRGVQETQYF. In DNA form, the CDR3 reads TGTGCCAGCAGCACGACACGGGGGGTCCAAGAGACCCAGTACTTC.

This clone occurred a few times. This sequence joins TRBV7-2 and TRBJ2-5, with D maybe TRBD1 (6 bases). The CDR3 covers 15 residues. From germline, CDR1 is SGHTA and CDR2 FQGNSA. With 1 base removed from V and 5 bases from J, the gap between germline ends came to 14 bases. CDR3 protein: CASSLGVQGMETQYF. The CDR3 region has the DNA TGTGCCAGCAGCTTAGGGGTACAGGGAATGGAGACCCAGTACTTC.

The chain is built from TRBV14 and TRBJ2-1, with 9 bases fitting TRBD2. Germline V gives CDR1 SGHDN, CDR2 FVKESK. The CDR3 has 16 amino acids. V was pared by 0 bases and J by 6 bases, with 6 bases of the junction left unmatched. CDR3 sequence reads: CASSQDASGGFNEQFF. The CDR3 DNA reads TGTGCCAGCAGCCAAGATGCAAGCGGGGGGTTCAATGAGCAGTTCTTC.

In DNA form, the CDR3 reads TGCGCCAGCAGGCTAGGACAGGAACACACTGAAGCTTTCTTT. Residues: CASRLGQEHTEAFF. The chain carries TRBV4-3 and TRBJ1-1; 7 positions match TRBD1. The CDR3 sequence is 14 residues long. V was pared by 6 bases and J by 3 bases, with 7 bases of the junction left unmatched. Germline V gene data show CDR1 as LGHNA and CDR2 as YSLEER.

The chain couples TRBV4-1 to TRBJ1-2, with 8 positions matching TRBD1. The germline V gene encodes CDR1 MGHRA and CDR2 YSYEKL. This CDR3 has 18 residues. With 0 bases clipped from V and 2 bases from J, the junction kept 11 bases outside the gene matches. The CDR3 DNA follows: TGCGCCAGCAGCCAAGATGGGGGACAGGTAGCCTCAAACTATGGCTACACCTTC. Protein: CASSQDGGQVASNYGYTF.

The chain has TRBV4-1 and TRBJ2-7, with 7 bases fitting TRBD1. Losses at the gene ends were 0 bases for V and 4 bases for J; bases not matched to a gene: 6. CDR1 MGHRA and CDR2 YSYEKL come from the germline V gene. CDR3 size: 15 residues. CDR3 region: CASSQDRDSVYEQYF. The DNA of the CDR3 is TGCGCCAGCAGCCAAGATCGGGACAGCGTATACGAGCAGTACTTC.

The chain links TRBV6-5 to TRBJ2-7; 9 positions agree with TRBD1. Germline V gene lookup returns CDR1 MNHEY and CDR2 SVGAGI. J lost 5 bases, V lost 5 bases, and 4 bases had no gene match. The CDR3 sequence is 13 residues long. The CDR3 nucleotides read TGTGCCAGCAGTCGGGACAGGGTCGACGAGCAGTACTTC. This sequence encodes CASSRDRVDEQYF.

Comments on this clone: The sample has other DNA sequences that encode this CDR3 too. The chain uses TRBV7-2 and TRBJ1-2; a weak D match, TRBD1 (5 bases). In germline, CDR1 is SGHTA, CDR2 FQGNSA. This CDR3 contains 13 residues. V lost 1 base and J 2 bases, leaving 5 bases between the germline ends. The CDR3 region has the DNA TGTGCCAGCAGCTTAGGACAGAACTATGGCTACACCTTC. This encodes CASSLGQNYGYTF.

The genes are TRBV15 and TRBJ1-5, with D maybe TRBD1 (5 bases). The CDR3 has 15 residues. Germline CDR1 reads LNHNV; CDR2 reads YYDKDF (reference sequence). The V and J ends lost 5 bases and 6 bases respectively, with 17 bases between them. CDR3 bases: TGTGCCACCAGCCTCAGATCGGGGGTCGGTCAGCCCCAGCATTTT. The encoded protein is CATSLRSGVGQPQHF.

The chain joins TRBV27 to TRBJ1-1, with D perhaps TRBD1 (5 bases). CDR3 length: 15 residues. V was trimmed by 5 bases and J by 0 bases, leaving 13 bases between them. The germline CDR1 and CDR2 sequences are MNHEY and SMNVEV (reference sequence). The CDR3 sequence is CASSPIGVMNTEAFF. The CDR3 region has the DNA TGTGCCAGCAGTCCCATAGGGGTTATGAACACTGAAGCTTTCTTT.

This chain connects TRBV5-5 to TRBJ2-7; 7 bases line up with TRBD1. The ends lost 3 bases at V and 2 bases at J; junction bases unmatched: 11. Germline V gene lookup returns CDR1 SGHKS and CDR2 YYEKEE (reference sequence). This CDR3 has 16 amino acids. The CDR3 coding sequence is TGTGCCAGCAGCTCCCGGGACAGACCGCTAACCTACGAGCAGTACTTC. Translation: CASSSRDRPLTYEQYF.

The chain employs TRBV29-1 and TRBJ2-1; D may be TRBD1 (6 bases). CDR3 size: 13 residues. CDR1 and CDR2 from the germline V gene are SQVTM and ANQGSEA. Deletions cut 5 bases from V and 7 bases from J, with 15 bases between. CDR3 sequence reads: CSVSIQGSNEQFF. The CDR3 coding sequence is TGCAGCGTTTCAATACAGGGTTCGAATGAGCAGTTCTTC.

The chain recombines TRBV5-1 with TRBJ2-7; tentatively, D is TRBD2 (5 bases). There are 13 residues in the CDR3. Germline-derived CDR1 and CDR2 are SGHRS and YFSETQ. V lost 5 bases, J lost 4 bases, and 13 bases lay in between. The CDR3 bases are TGCGCCAGCAGTTCGGAGGTGATGTACGAGCAGTACTTC. Translated, it gives CASSSEVMYEQYF.

The chain couples TRBV2 to TRBJ1-1; TRBD1 matches at 7 bases. V trimming: 1 base; J trimming: 5 bases; junction bases outside the gene matches: 7. The CDR3 sequence is 15 residues long. Looked up from germline, CDR1 is SNHLY and CDR2 is FYNNEI. CDR3 amino acids: CASSEVGGRGTEAFF. CDR3 DNA: TGTGCCAGCAGTGAAGTCGGAGGCAGGGGGACTGAAGCTTTCTTT.

The J gene is TRBJ1-1, the V gene TRBV2, with 7 nucleotides matching TRBD1. Germline lookup yields CDR1 SNHLY and CDR2 FYNNEI. The CDR3 spans 11 residues. Losses at the gene ends were 9 bases for V and 5 bases for J; bases not matched to a gene: 3. As DNA, the CDR3 is TGTGCCAGGTTCAGGGGGACTGAAGCTTTCTTT. Translated: CARFRGTEAFF. Supplemented by reference TRBV2 and TRBJ1-1, the full variable domain reads EPEVTQTPSHQVTQMGQEVILRCVPISNHLYFYWYRQILGQKVEFLVSFYNNEISEKSEIFDDQFSVERPDGSNFTLKIRSTKLEDSAMYFCARFRGTEAFFGQGTRLTVV.

The chain is built from TRBV21-1 and TRBJ1-5; the D call TRBD1 from the table was never checked on the DNA. TRBV21-1 is reported as a pseudogene. The CDR3 is 20 residues long. The chain's CDR3 is CASSKSKKTRQEYSNQPQHF. CDR3 DNA sequence: TGTGCCAGCAGCAAATCGAAGAAGACCCGACAGGAATATAGCAATCAGCCCCAGCATTTT.

The V gene is TRBV11-2, the J gene TRBJ1-3; 12 bases align to TRBD1. V gave up 4 bases and J gave up 8 bases; unmatched junction bases: 9. The CDR3 consists of 16 residues. Per the germline V gene, CDR1 is SGHAT and CDR2 is FQNNGV. DNA of the CDR3: TGTGCCAGCAGCTGGGATGGGACAGGGGGCCGGGACACCATATATTTT. Protein product: CASSWDGTGGRDTIYF.

The chain employs TRBV4-2 and TRBJ2-3; no clear D gene. The CDR3 has 14 amino acids. The V end was cut by 0 bases, the J end by 0 bases, with 4 bases between. Germline CDR1 LGHNA, CDR2 YNFKEQ. This chain's CDR3 is CASSQDLSTDTQYF. The CDR3 nucleotides read TGTGCCAGCAGCCAAGATCTGAGCACAGATACGCAGTATTTT.

The chain combines TRBV7-3 with TRBJ2-3; possible D gene TRBD2, 6 bases. V was shortened by 2 bases and J by 3 bases, with 12 bases between the two germline ends. This CDR3 comprises 15 residues. Germline V CDR1 and CDR2: SGHTA, FQGTGA. The CDR3: CASSLVAGGTDTQYF. The DNA for the CDR3 is TGTGCCAGCAGCTTAGTTGCCGGGGGTACAGATACGCAGTATTTT. The full variable domain, in which reference TRBV7-3 and TRBJ2-3 provide the parts outside the CDR3, is GAGVSQTPSNKVTEKGKYVELRCDPISGHTALYWYRQSLGQGPEFLIYFQGTGAADDSGLPNDRFFAVRPEGSVSTLKIQRTERGDSAVYLCASSLVAGGTDTQYFGPGTRLTVL.

The chain links TRBV6-6 to TRBJ1-3; the match to TRBD1 covers 7 bases. This CDR3 has 16 residues. V lost 1 base and J lost 1; bases outside the gene matches: 4. Per germline, CDR1 MNHNY and CDR2 SVGAGI (reference sequence). CDR3 DNA: TGTGCCAGCAGTTACTTATCAGGGGGATCTGGAAACACCATATATTTT. This codes for CASSYLSGGSGNTIYF.

This clone was detected a few times. The chain has TRBV13 and TRBJ1-1, with D hard to call. The ends were cut back, 5 bases at V and 2 bases at J, with 9 bases in the middle. The CDR3 is made up of 13 amino acids. Germline V gene sequence: CDR1 PRHDT, CDR2 FYEKMQ (reference sequence). DNA for the CDR3: TGTGCCAGCAGCCCCCCGGTTAACACTGAAGCTTTCTTT. This translates into CASSPPVNTEAFF.

CDR3 sequence (DNA): TGTGCCAGCCTACTCGAGGGGATGACAGGGGGCTTTGCAGATACGCAGTATTTT. The encoded protein is CASLLEGMTGGFADTQYF. The genes are TRBV21-1 and TRBJ2-3; TRBD1, as called in the table, went unchecked against the DNA. TRBV21-1 is termed a pseudogene. The CDR3 consists of 18 residues.

The CDR3: CASSPDRSYGYTF. CDR3 nucleotides: TGTGCCAGCAGCCCAGACAGGTCCTATGGCTACACCTTC. This chain joins TRBV7-8 and TRBJ1-2; D perhaps matches TRBD1 (6 bases). This CDR3 is 13 amino acids long. Trimming removed 5 bases at V and 4 bases at J, with 11 bases between. Germline V gives CDR1 SGHVS, CDR2 FQNEAQ. Full variable domain (remainder filled in from reference TRBV7-8 and TRBJ1-2): GAGVSQSPRYKVAKRGQDVALRCDPISGHVSLFWYQQALGQGPEFLTYFQNEAQLDKSGLPSDRFFAERPEGSVSTLKIQRTQQEDSAVYLCASSPDRSYGYTFGSGTRLTVV.

About this clone itself: Additional DNA sequences in this sample encode the identical CDR3. The chain has TRBV7-2 and TRBJ1-2, with 7 positions matching TRBD1. CDR3 length: 14 amino acids. The germline V gene encodes CDR1 SGHTA and CDR2 FQGNSA. Unmatched junction bases numbered 3, after V lost 4 bases and J lost 1 base. The CDR3 nucleotides are TGTGCCAGCAGCTACCGGGACAGTAACTATGGCTACACCTTC. It translates to CASSYRDSNYGYTF.

This sequence joins TRBV19 and TRBJ1-4, with D unclear. The germline V gene encodes CDR1 LNHDA and CDR2 SQIVND (reference sequence). There are 11 residues in the CDR3. V was pared by 6 bases and J by 5 bases, with 4 bases between. CDR3 amino acids: CASSLNEKLFF. The CDR3 DNA is TGTGCCAGTAGCCTGAATGAAAAACTGTTTTTT.

This chain links TRBV18 with TRBJ2-1; a possible D gene is TRBD2 (6 bases). V shed 2 bases and J shed 0 bases, with 17 bases lying between them. The CDR3 has 18 residues. CDR1 is KGHSH and CDR2 is LQKENI in the germline V gene. CDR3 sequence (DNA): TGTGCCAGCTCACCAGACCCGTTGCGGGAAAGCTCCTACAATGAGCAGTTCTTC. This translates into CASSPDPLRESSYNEQFF.

The J gene is TRBJ2-3, the V gene TRBV9; 7 positions match TRBD1. Germline V lookup: CDR1 SGDLS, CDR2 YYNGEE. CDR3 length equals 15 residues. Trimming removed 5 bases from V and 6 bases from J; junction bases left unmatched: 12. In DNA form, the CDR3 reads TGTGCCAGCAGATTCCGGGACAGTAGGAGCGATACGCAGTATTTT. Translating it yields CASRFRDSRSDTQYF. Drawing the rest from reference TRBV9 and TRBJ2-3, the complete variable domain is DSGVTQTPKHLITATGQRVTLRCSPRSGDLSVYWYQQSLDQGLQFLIQYYNGEERAKGNILERFSAQQFPDLHSELNLSSLELGDSALYFCASRFRDSRSDTQYFGPGTRLTVL.

V and J are TRBV2 and TRBJ1-2, with unresolved D. The CDR3 extends over 14 amino acids. Germline CDR1 and CDR2: SNHLY and FYNNEI. Trimming took off 7 bases at V and 4 bases at J, with 16 bases between the two ends. Written as DNA, the CDR3 is TGTGCCAGCAAGAATGACGGGGTCCTCTATGGCTACACCTTC. Amino acid sequence: CASKNDGVLYGYTF.

The chain recombines TRBV27 with TRBJ1-1; D gene uncertain. CDR1 is MNHEY and CDR2 is SMNVEV in the germline V gene (reference sequence). V shed 3 bases and J shed 1 base, with 6 bases lying between them. This CDR3 region has 13 residues. CDR3 nucleotides: TGTGCCAGCAGTTTTGAGCCGAACACTGAAGCTTTCTTT. Translating gives CASSFEPNTEAFF.

The chain uses TRBV18 and TRBJ2-3, with 14 nucleotides matching TRBD2. The germline V gene has CDR1 KGHSH and CDR2 LQKENI. There are 16 residues in the CDR3. The V gene end was trimmed by 3 bases and the J gene end by 5 bases; junction bases not matched to a gene: 4. The CDR3 DNA follows: TGTGCCAGCTCACCGACTAGCGGGGGGGCAGGAGATACGCAGTATTTT. Its protein is CASSPTSGGAGDTQYF. Using reference TRBV18 and TRBJ2-3 for the parts outside the CDR3, the full variable domain is NAGVMQNPRHLVRRRGQEARLRCSPMKGHSHVYWYRQLPEEGLKFMVYLQKENIIDESGMPKERFSAEFPKEGPSILRIQQVVRGDSAAYFCASSPTSGGAGDTQYFGPGTRLTVL.